This record concerns one TCR beta chain sequence. Its antigen is currently unknown. The data originate from a study of CD4 T cells in relation to SARS-CoV-2 and coronaviruses. Study background: PBMCs were cultured with antigen for 10 days before TCR beta sequencing. Shared crossreactive spike epitopes were mapped to their HLA restriction.

Unexposed donor CD4+ T cells date from about 2011-2019, before the COVID-19 pandemic. Isolation of CD4+ T cells took place after approximately eleven days in culture. As cell numbers allowed, unexposed-donor CD4+ T cells faced SARS-CoV-2 S/N and four cold-coronavirus spikes. Assay: immunoSEQ multiplex PCR; the TCRdb copy retains only in-frame clones and omits some. The table includes about 25,000 clones, about 80% detected once. The TCR originated in a human donor in good health. The material sequenced was CD4+ T cells from PBMCs, cultured in vitro.

CDR3 DNA: TGTGCCATCAGTGATTCGGGACAGAGCATTTCTGAAGCTTTCTTT. Amino acids: CAISDSGQSISEAFF. This rearrangement joins TRBV10-3 to TRBJ1-1; 7 bases match TRBD1. Unmatched junction bases numbered 10, after V lost 3 bases and J lost 6 bases. The CDR3 contains 15 residues. Germline CDR1 ENHRY, CDR2 SYGVKD.